Given below is one T cell receptor (beta chain) in context. The antigen is undetermined. The source of the sample is a study of CD8 T cells in Susac syndrome. Points from the study as a whole: In Susac syndrome, CD8+ expansion was highest in TEMRA and active disease.

Reverse transcription used about 0.45 to 1 ug RNA and random hexamers. The method of amplification for TCR beta CDR3 was immunoSEQ multiplex PCR, covering 54 Vbeta and 13 Jbeta. TCRdb itself ran the immunoSEQ multiplex PCR reads through MiXCR, one entry per CDR3 protein. The profile shows about 83,000 distinct CDR3 sequences, roughly 94% of them singletons. CD8+ and CD4+ T cells from blood underwent TCR beta sequencing, which was carried out in a high-throughput format. The V gene lost 0 bases and the J gene lost 5 bases, with 11 bases spanning the gap. Germline V gene lookup returns CDR1 DFQATT and CDR2 SNEGSKA (reference sequence). The CDR3 spans 13 residues.

The sequence was obtained from a human donor with Susac syndrome. The sequenced sample consisted of CD8+ T cells from PBMCs. The chain has TRBV20-1 and TRBJ2-7; TRBD1 is a possible D gene (6 bases). This CDR3 reads CSARDLQGHEQYF. Here the CDR3 DNA reads TGCAGTGCTAGAGATCTACAGGGCCACGAGCAGTACTTC.